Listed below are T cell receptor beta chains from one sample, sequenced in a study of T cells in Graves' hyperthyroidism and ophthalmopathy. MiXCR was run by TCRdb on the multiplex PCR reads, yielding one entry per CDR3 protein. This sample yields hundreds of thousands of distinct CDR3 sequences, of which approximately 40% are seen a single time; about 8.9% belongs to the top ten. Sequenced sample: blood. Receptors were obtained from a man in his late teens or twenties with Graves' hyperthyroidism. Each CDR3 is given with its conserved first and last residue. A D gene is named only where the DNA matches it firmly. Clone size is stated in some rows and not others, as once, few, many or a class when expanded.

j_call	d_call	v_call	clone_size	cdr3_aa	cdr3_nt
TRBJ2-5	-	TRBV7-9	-	CASSLTGTHGETQYF	TGTGCCAGCAGCTTAACGGGGACACACGGGGAGACCCAGTACTTC
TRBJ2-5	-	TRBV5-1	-	CASLPGSGHHAPYF	TGCGCCAGCTTACCAGGGAGCGGGCACCATGCCCCGTACTTC
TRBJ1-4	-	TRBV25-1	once	CATQGRGEKLFF	TGTGCTACACAGGGTCGGGGAGAAAAACTGTTTTTT
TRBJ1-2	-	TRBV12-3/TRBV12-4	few	CASTPEGRVYGYTF	TGTGCCAGCACCCCGGAGGGCAGGGTCTATGGCTACACCTTC
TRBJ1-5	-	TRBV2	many	CASSEARSRAQNQPQHF	TGTGCCAGCAGTGAAGCGAGATCCAGGGCGCAGAATCAGCCCCAGCATTTT
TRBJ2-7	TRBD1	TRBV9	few	CASSVDGGQSSYEQYF	TGTGCCAGCAGCGTAGATGGGGGACAGAGCTCCTACGAGCAGTACTTC
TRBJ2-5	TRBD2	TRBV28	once	CAIRLAGGQTQYF	TGTGCCATACGACTAGCGGGAGGGCAGACCCAGTACTTC
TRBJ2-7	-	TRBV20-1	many	CSAISGGTEQYF	TGCAGTGCAATCAGCGGCGGAACCGAGCAGTACTTC
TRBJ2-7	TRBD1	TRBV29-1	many	CSALSTGSYEQYF	TGCAGCGCCCTATCGACAGGGTCCTACGAGCAGTACTTC
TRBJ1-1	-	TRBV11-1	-	CASSLEGWGRTDAFF	TGTGCCAGCAGCTTAGAGGGATGGGGTCGCACTGACGCTTTCTTT
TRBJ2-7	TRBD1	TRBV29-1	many	CSVSQGEVYEQYF	TGCAGCGTTTCACAGGGGGAAGTTTACGAGCAGTACTTC
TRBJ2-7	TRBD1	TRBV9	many	CASSVDRGEQYF	TGTGCCAGCAGCGTGGACAGGGGCGAGCAGTACTTC
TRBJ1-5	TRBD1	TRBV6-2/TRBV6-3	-	CASRSRPDRQGGYSNQPQHF	TGTGCCAGCAGATCCCGACCTGATCGACAGGGAGGCTATAGCAATCAGCCCCAGCATTTT
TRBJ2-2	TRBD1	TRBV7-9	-	CASSPRTGLDGELFF	TGTGCCAGCAGCCCCCGGACAGGGCTGGACGGGGAGCTGTTTTTT
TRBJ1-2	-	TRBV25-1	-	CASTLEAGANYGYTF	TGTGCCAGCACCCTTGAGGCAGGGGCCAACTATGGCTACACCTTC
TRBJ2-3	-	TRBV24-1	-	CATSDPLHADTQYF	TGTGCCACCAGTGACCCTTTGCATGCAGATACGCAGTATTTT
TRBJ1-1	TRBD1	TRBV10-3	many	CAIGDRGSTEAFF	TGTGCCATCGGGGACAGGGGAAGTACTGAAGCTTTCTTT
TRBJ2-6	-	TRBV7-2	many	CASSPQGLSSGANVLTF	TGTGCCAGCAGCCCGCAAGGCCTTTCCTCTGGGGCCAACGTCCTGACTTTC
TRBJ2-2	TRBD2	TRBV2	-	CASGGTSLGGKTGELFF	TGTGCCAGCGGAGGGACTAGCTTAGGGGGAAAAACCGGGGAGCTGTTTTTT
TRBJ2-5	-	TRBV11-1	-	CASSPKSESQETQYF	TGTGCCAGCAGTCCTAAATCGGAAAGCCAAGAGACCCAGTACTTC
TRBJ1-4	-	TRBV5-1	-	CASSLMGRAGHNEKLFF	TGCGCCAGCAGCTTGATGGGGCGTGCGGGCCACAATGAAAAACTGTTTTTT
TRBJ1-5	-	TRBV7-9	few	CASSQSHSGAGLNQPQHF	TGCGCCAGCAGCCAATCCCACTCCGGCGCCGGACTCAATCAGCCCCAGCATTTT
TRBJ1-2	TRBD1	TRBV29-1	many	CSVEWTGLANYGYTF	TGCAGCGTTGAGTGGACAGGCCTAGCGAACTATGGCTACACCTTC
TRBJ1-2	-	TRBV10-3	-	CAISATGLGGYTF	TGTGCCATCAGTGCGACAGGCCTGGGGGGCTACACCTTC
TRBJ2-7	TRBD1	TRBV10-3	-	CAISRQGPSYEQYF	TGTGCCATCAGTAGACAGGGCCCCTCCTACGAGCAGTACTTC
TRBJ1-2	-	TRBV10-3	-	CAISEGCSGYTF	TGTGCCATCAGTGAAGGGTGCAGTGGCTACACCTTC
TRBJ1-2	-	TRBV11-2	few	CASSWGEGPYGYTF	TGTGCCAGCAGCTGGGGGGAGGGTCCCTATGGCTACACCTTC
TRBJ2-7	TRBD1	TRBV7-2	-	CASNIGTGRIYEQYF	TGTGCCAGCAACATCGGGACAGGGAGGATTTACGAGCAGTACTTC
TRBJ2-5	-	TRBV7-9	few	CASSLAQGGEETQYF	TGTGCCAGCAGCTTAGCGCAGGGGGGGGAAGAGACCCAGTACTTC
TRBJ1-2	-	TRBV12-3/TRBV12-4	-	CASSLGAETTLYGYTF	TGTGCCAGCAGTTTAGGTGCAGAAACTACTCTCTATGGCTACACCTTC
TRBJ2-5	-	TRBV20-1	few	CSAPYSSTQYF	TGCAGTGCTCCGTACAGTAGCACCCAGTACTTC
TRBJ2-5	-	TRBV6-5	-	CASRDGGNLRGRETQYF	TGTGCCAGCAGGGACGGGGGGAACCTCAGGGGACGAGAGACCCAGTACTTC
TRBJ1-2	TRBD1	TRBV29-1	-	CSGSGGDGYTF	TGCAGCGGATCAGGGGGCGATGGCTACACCTTC
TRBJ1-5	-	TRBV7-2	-	CASSPGLLGNLGQPQHF	TGTGCCAGCTCCCCCGGTTTACTTGGTAATTTGGGTCAGCCCCAGCATTTT
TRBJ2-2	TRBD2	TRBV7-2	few	CASSLSGVNTGELFF	TGTGCCAGCAGCCTGAGCGGGGTGAACACCGGGGAGCTGTTTTTT
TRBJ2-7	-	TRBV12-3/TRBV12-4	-	CASSPRGSAYEQYF	TGTGCCAGCAGCCCCCGAGGGAGCGCCTACGAGCAGTACTTC
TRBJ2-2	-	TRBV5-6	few	CASRSEGRTGELFF	TGTGCCAGCCGCTCTGAGGGCCGTACCGGGGAGCTGTTTTTT